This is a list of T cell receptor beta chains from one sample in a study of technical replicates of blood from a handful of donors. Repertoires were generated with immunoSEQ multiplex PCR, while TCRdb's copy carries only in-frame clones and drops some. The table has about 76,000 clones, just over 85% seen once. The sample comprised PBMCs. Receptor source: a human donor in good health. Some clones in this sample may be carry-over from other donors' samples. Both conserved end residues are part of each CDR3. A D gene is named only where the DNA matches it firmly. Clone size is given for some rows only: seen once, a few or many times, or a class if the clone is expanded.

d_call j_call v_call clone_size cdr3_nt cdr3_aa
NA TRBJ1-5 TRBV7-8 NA TGTGCCAGCAGCACCCGGACGGGAAGCAATCAGCCCCAGCATTTT CASSTRTGSNQPQHF
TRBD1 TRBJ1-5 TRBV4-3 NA TGCGCCAGCAGCCAGACAGGGGACAATCAGCCCCAGCATTTT CASSQTGDNQPQHF
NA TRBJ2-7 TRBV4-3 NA TGCGCCAGCAGCCAAGATGTGGGAGGATTCTACGAGCAGTACTTC CASSQDVGGFYEQYF
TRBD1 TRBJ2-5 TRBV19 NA TGTGCCAGTAGTATAGGAGGAGCAGGGGGTCAAGAGACCCAGTACTTC CASSIGGAGGQETQYF
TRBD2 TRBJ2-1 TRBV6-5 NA TGTGCCAGCAGTTATTATAGCGGGAGTCGGAACAATGAGCAGTTCTTC CASSYYSGSRNNEQFF
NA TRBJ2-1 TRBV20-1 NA TGCAATGCTATCGTCACTGAGGAGCAGTTCTTC CNAIVTEEQFF
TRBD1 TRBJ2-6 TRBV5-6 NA TGTGCCAGCTTCCCCCAGGGGGCACAGTGGGCCAACGTCCTGACTTTC CASFPQGAQWANVLTF
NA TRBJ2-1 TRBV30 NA TGTGCCTCTCCAACTAATAACAATGAGCAGTTCTTC CASPTNNNEQFF
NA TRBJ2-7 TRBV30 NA TGTGCCTGGAACCAGGGTTCCTACGAGCAGTACTTC CAWNQGSYEQYF
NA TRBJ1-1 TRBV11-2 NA TGTGCCAGCAGCTTATCCAACCGGGGGACTGAAGCTTTCTTT CASSLSNRGTEAFF
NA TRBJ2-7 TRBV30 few TGTGCCTGGTCAATTGGGGGCCCAGGCGAGCAGTACTTC CAWSIGGPGEQYF
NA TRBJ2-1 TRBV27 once TGTGCCACCGCCAAAGCGGAATCCTACAATGAGCAGTTCTTC CATAKAESYNEQFF
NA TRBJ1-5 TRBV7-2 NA TGTGCCAGCAGCTCTAGTCAGTATAGCAATCAGCCCCAGCATTTT CASSSSQYSNQPQHF
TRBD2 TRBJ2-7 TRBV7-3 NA TGTGCCAGCAGCTACGGACTAGCGGGCTCCTACGAGCAGTACTTC CASSYGLAGSYEQYF
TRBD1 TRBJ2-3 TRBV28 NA TGTGCCAGCTCCGGACAGGGGAGTAGCACAGATACGCAGTATTTT CASSGQGSSTDTQYF
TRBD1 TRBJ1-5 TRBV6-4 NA TGTGCCAGCACAAGACAGGGAAGAGGGAGCAATCAGCCCCAGCATTTT CASTRQGRGSNQPQHF
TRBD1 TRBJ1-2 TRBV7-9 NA TGTGCCAGCAGCCCCGGGACAGTTTCTTATGGCTACACCTTC CASSPGTVSYGYTF
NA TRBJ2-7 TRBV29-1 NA TGCAGCGTTACCGGGACTTTGTCCTACGAGCAGTACTTC CSVTGTLSYEQYF
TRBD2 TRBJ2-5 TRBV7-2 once TGTGCCAGCAGCTTGACCCGGGGGGTGGCCCAGTACTTC CASSLTRGVAQYF
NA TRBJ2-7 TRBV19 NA TGTGCCAGTAGTATAGAGGAGGGGCCCTACGAGCAGTACTTC CASSIEEGPYEQYF
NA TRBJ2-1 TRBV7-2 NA TGTGCCAGCAGCTTACCTCGCCCCTGGGGCACCAATGAGCAGTTCTTC CASSLPRPWGTNEQFF
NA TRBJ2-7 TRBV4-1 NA TGCGCCAGCAGTCAGGGGTTGACCGCCTACGAGCAGTACTTC CASSQGLTAYEQYF
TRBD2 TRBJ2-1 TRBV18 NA TGTGCCAGCTCATTGGGACTAGCGGACACCAATGAGCAGTTCTTC CASSLGLADTNEQFF
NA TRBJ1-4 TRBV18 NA TGTGCCAGCTCACCTCCAGGGGCCGGTGAAAAACTGTTTTTT CASSPPGAGEKLFF
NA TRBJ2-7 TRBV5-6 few TGTGCCAGCAGCCCTGCCGAGGACAGACTACTGAGGGAGCAGTACTTC CASSPAEDRLLREQYF
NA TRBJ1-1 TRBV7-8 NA TGTGCCAGCAGCTTAATGGGAGCTATGAACACTGAAGCTTTCTTT CASSLMGAMNTEAFF
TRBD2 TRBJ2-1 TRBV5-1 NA TGCGCCAGCAGACGGACTAGCGGGAGTAATGAGCAGTTCTTC CASRRTSGSNEQFF
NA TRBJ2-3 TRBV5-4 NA TGTGCCAGCAGTCGTACAGGGCGCTGGACAGATACGCAGTATTTT CASSRTGRWTDTQYF
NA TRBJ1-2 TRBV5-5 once TGTGCCAGCAGCTTGGAACAGGGCTTTAACTATGGCTACACCTTC CASSLEQGFNYGYTF
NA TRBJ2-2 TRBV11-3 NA TGTGCCAGCAGCCCCGGCGGCTTTGAACCAGGGGGGGAGCTGTTTTTT CASSPGGFEPGGELFF
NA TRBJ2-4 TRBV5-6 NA TGTGCCAGCAGCTTATTTGAGACAGGATGGGCCAAAAACATTCAGTACTTC CASSLFETGWAKNIQYF
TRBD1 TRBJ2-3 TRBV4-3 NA TGCGCCAGCAGCCAGGCAGGACAGGGAGACAGAACGCAGTATTTT CASSQAGQGDRTQYF
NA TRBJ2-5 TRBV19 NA TGTGCCAGTAGTAGCAGTGAGACCCAGTACTTC CASSSSETQYF
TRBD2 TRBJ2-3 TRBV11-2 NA TGTGCCAGCAGCTTGGACGGCGGGAGGGGCACAGATACGCAGTATTTT CASSLDGGRGTDTQYF
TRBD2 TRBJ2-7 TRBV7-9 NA TGTGCCAGCAGCCCTAGCGGGAGCTACGAGCAGTACTTC CASSPSGSYEQYF
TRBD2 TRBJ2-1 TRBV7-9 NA TGTGCCAGCAGCCCCGATAGCGGGGGGGCCGGAATTCGTGAGCAGTTCTTC CASSPDSGGAGIREQFF
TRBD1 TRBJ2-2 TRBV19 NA TGTGCCAGTAGTATAGTCTCAGGGGGTACGAACACCGGGGAGCTGTTTTTT CASSIVSGGTNTGELFF
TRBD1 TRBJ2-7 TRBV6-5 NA TGTGCCAGCACCGGGACAGCCAGCTCCTACGAGCAGTACTTC CASTGTASSYEQYF
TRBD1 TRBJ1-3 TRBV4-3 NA TGCGCCAGCAGCCAAAGCTCGCAGGGGGGCCCTGGAAACACCATATATTTT CASSQSSQGGPGNTIYF
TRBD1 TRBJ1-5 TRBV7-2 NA TGTGCCAGCAGCAAATCCGGGACAGAAAGCAATCAGCCCCAGCATTTT CASSKSGTESNQPQHF
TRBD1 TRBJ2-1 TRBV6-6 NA TGTGCCAGCGCGCTCCTAGGGGGCAGTTACAATGAGCAGTTCTTC CASALLGGSYNEQFF
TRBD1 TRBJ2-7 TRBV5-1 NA TGCGCCAGCAGCTTGGCCACAGGGGACGAGCAGTACTTC CASSLATGDEQYF
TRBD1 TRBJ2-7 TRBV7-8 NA TGTGCCAGCAGCTCGACAGGGGTGGCCTACGAGCAGTACTTC CASSSTGVAYEQYF